Described below is a single T cell receptor beta chain sequence and its context. The data belong to a study of cytomegalovirus exposure and HLA in healthy donors. Study-wide background: Some 77 million unique TCRs from HLA-typed donors were held in an early release of data. Membership in the Caucasian-associated ancestry cluster was found for 65% to 85% of approximately 400 genotyped donors.

V gave up 5 bases and J gave up 6 bases; unmatched junction bases: 3. The germline V gene has CDR1 MNHEY and CDR2 SVGAGI. The length of the CDR3 is 14 residues. A multiplex PCR was run with 60 Vbeta primers and 13 Jbeta primers. How the authors handled the data: In a later analysis, 70 million to 80 million unique TCR beta chains included roughly 11 million shared by two or more donors. Repertoires were generated with immunoSEQ multiplex PCR, while TCRdb's copy carries only in-frame clones and drops some. The DNA gave D and trimming, while V, J and clone size come from that table. Here the sample spans about 160,000 clones, 75% to 85% being singletons.

The rearrangement uses TRBV6-5 and TRBJ1-6; 8 bases are a match to TRBD1. Sequenced sample: PBMCs. The sequence derives from a man aged 45-60 years in good health and CMV-seropositive. The CDR3 coding sequence is TGTGCCAGCAGTCCACAGGGGGGTAATTCACCCCTCCACTTT. This sequence encodes CASSPQGGNSPLHF.